This TCR beta chain comes out of a study of blood T cell repertoires in COVID-19 (dated by TCRdb to 2020 to 2021). Some background on the complete study: Samples covering the acute and convalescent phases of COVID-19 were provided by collaborators in the United States, Italy and Spain. Deeply sampled blood TCRbeta repertoires from subjects exposed to, actively infected with, or recovered from COVID-19 were included in the dataset. The repertoires were made available in a free public database intended to serve as a resource for research on the immune response to SARS-CoV-2. The prospective study material was composed of cDNA or gDNA derived from T cells, B-cell-depleted T cells, or PBMCs. Samples were obtained from the ongoing ImmuneRACE study (first 160 participants) and from over 1,000 subjects provided by 6 global collaborators. Where available, HLA class I and class II types were taken from metadata supplied by the sample provider and were not determined by assay-based typing. A de-identified subject ID, COVID-19 status, age in years and sex were almost always included in the sample metadata. Study-level results and caveats: Clinical and demographic metadata were provided uncurated, with the amount varying by source and participant.

The collaborating institutions used their own protocols to collect whole blood in K2EDTA tubes. For TCRbeta analysis, collaborator samples were shipped as frozen whole blood, as isolated PBMCs, or as DNA extracted from either sample type. TCRbeta CDR3 regions were amplified from genomic DNA by means of the immunoSEQ Assay, a bias-controlled multiplex PCR. Regarding the original processing steps: The number of nucleated cells in each sample was estimated from the amplification of reference gene primers within the assay. To quantify the absolute abundance of each unique TCRbeta CDR3 rearrangement, sequence reads were collapsed and filtered. For each sample, productive Simpson clonality was calculated by taking the square root of Simpson's diversity index across productive rearrangements. Here the immuneACCESS table is served through TCRdb, limited to in-frame sequences with V and J called. Missing clones are a known gap in these copies; in checked studies unresolved V genes cover under half, and the rest lacks a known reason. The V and J calls and clone size were taken over from that table, and D and trimming were inferred from the DNA. The table for this sample lists around 150,000 clones; roughly 87% of them were counted only once. The ten largest clonotypes hold around 4.6% of the sample.

To note about this clone: It lacks a known antigen. Base qualities are missing; no much larger clone stands one base away.

The CDR3 contains 15 residues, cysteine and phenylalanine counted. Only the CDR3 DNA is retained, 45 bases long and in frame from the first base. After removal of 4 bases from V and 6 bases from J, the junction retains 12 bases not matched to a gene. CDR1 and CDR2 were assigned from the germline V gene as SGHRS and YFSETQ. The specimen was peripheral blood. The source of this sequence is a woman aged 60-70 years with active or convalescent COVID-19. The chain is made from TRBV5-1 and TRBJ2-7; 8 middle bases align to TRBD1. Read as DNA, the sequence is TGCGCCAGCAGCGTTGGGATAGGACAGGGCCGCGAGCAGTACTTC. This encodes CASSVGIGQGREQYF.